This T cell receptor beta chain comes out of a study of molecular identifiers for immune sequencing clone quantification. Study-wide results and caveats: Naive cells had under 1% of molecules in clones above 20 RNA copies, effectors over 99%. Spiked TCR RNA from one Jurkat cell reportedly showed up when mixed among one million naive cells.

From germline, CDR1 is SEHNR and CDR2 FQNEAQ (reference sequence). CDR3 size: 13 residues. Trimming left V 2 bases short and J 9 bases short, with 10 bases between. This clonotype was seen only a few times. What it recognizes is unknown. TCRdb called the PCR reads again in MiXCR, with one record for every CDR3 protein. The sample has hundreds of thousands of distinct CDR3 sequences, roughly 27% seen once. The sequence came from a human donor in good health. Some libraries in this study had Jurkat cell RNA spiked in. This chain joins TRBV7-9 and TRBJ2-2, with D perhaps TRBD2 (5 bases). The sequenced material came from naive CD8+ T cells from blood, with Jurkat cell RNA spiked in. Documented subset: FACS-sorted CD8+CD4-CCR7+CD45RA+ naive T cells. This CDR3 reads CASSLFEGWELFF. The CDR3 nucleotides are TGTGCCAGCAGCTTATTCGAGGGATGGGAGCTGTTTTTT.